Each of the 15 T cell receptor beta chains below was sequenced from the same sample in a study of blood T cell repertoires in COVID-19. Profiling relied on immunoSEQ multiplex PCR, and the TCRdb table lists in-frame clones only, not all of them. Seen here are 250,000 to 350,000 clones, about 84% observed once, and the top ten hold under 2%. The source material was peripheral blood. All receptors come from a woman between 45 and 65 years old with acute or convalescent COVID-19.

The chain has TRBV25-1 and TRBJ2-7; 8 nucleotides agree with TRBD2. Germline trimming cut 10 bases from V and 1 base from J; bases unmatched to any gene: 9. The germline V gene has CDR1 MGHDK and CDR2 SYGVNS. The length of the CDR3 is 14 residues. The CDR3 DNA reads TGTGCCACTTCAGCGGGAGTGGGTTCCTACGAGCAGTACTTC. This codes for CATSAGVGSYEQYF.

This sequence joins TRBV18 and TRBJ2-1; no clear D. The CDR3 runs 13 residues. V was cut by 4 bases and J by 2 bases, with 6 bases left in between. CDR1 KGHSH and CDR2 LQKENI come from the germline V gene. The CDR3 reads CASSRPTYNEQFF. Written as DNA, the CDR3 is TGTGCCAGCTCACGGCCCACCTACAATGAGCAGTTCTTC.

The CDR3 loop reads CATSPDSFNVLTF. DNA of the CDR3: TGCGCCACCTCCCCGGACTCCTTCAACGTCCTGACTTTC. The chain links TRBV5-1 to TRBJ2-6; D might be TRBD2 (5 bases). Trimming left V 9 bases short and J 9 bases short, with 16 bases between. Germline CDR1 is SGHRS and CDR2 is YFSETQ. The length of the CDR3 is 13 residues.

The rearrangement uses TRBV27 and TRBJ2-1; 7 nucleotides align to TRBD1. The V and J ends lost 8 bases and 3 bases, in that order; junction bases with no gene match: 13. This CDR3 has 16 amino acids. Per the germline V gene, CDR1 is MNHEY and CDR2 is SMNVEV (reference sequence). This CDR3 is CASRYLQGSGYNEQFF. CDR3 nucleotides: TGTGCCAGCCGCTACCTACAGGGGTCCGGCTACAATGAGCAGTTCTTC.

A few counts support this clone. The chain couples TRBV5-1 to TRBJ2-1, with 7 positions matching TRBD2. The CDR3 totals 15 residues. J gave up 4 bases and V 4 bases, and 8 bases lay outside the gene matches. Germline V gene data show CDR1 as SGHRS and CDR2 as YFSETQ. The CDR3 reads CASSVGGTVYNEQFF. In nucleotides, the CDR3 is TGCGCCAGCAGCGTCGGGGGGACCGTATACAATGAGCAGTTCTTC.

This clone was detected a few times. This chain uses TRBV5-4 with TRBJ2-5; 9 bases map to TRBD1. V was pared by 4 bases and J by 3 bases, with 7 bases of the junction left unmatched. This CDR3 is built from 15 residues. The germline V gene has CDR1 SGHNT and CDR2 YYREEE (reference sequence). CDR3 residues: CASSPGQGMKETQYF. CDR3 coding DNA: TGTGCCAGCAGCCCCGGACAGGGGATGAAAGAGACCCAGTACTTC.

The chain couples TRBV7-3 to TRBJ1-5; TRBD1 agrees at 10 bases. Unmatched junction bases numbered 4, after V lost 6 bases and J lost 5 bases. Germline-derived CDR1 and CDR2 are SGHTA and FQGTGA. CDR3 length: 14 residues. CDR3 residues: CASRTTGGDQPQHF. The CDR3 DNA reads TGTGCCAGCAGAACGACAGGGGGCGATCAGCCCCAGCATTTT. The whole variable domain, remainder taken from reference TRBV7-3 and TRBJ1-5, is GAGVSQTPSNKVTEKGKYVELRCDPISGHTALYWYRQSLGQGPEFLIYFQGTGAADDSGLPNDRFFAVRPEGSVSTLKIQRTERGDSAVYLCASRTTGGDQPQHFGDGTRLSIL.

The CDR3 DNA follows: TGTGCCAGCAAAGACATCTACTCTGGAAACACCATATATTTT. Its protein is CASKDIYSGNTIYF. V gene TRBV2 combines with J gene TRBJ1-3; D gene ambiguous. This CDR3 is built from 14 residues. Trimming pared 7 bases from V and 0 bases from J, leaving 10 bases between. CDR1 SNHLY and CDR2 FYNNEI come from the germline V gene.

The chain joins TRBV25-1 to TRBJ2-2; TRBD1 matches 8 bases. The CDR3 contains 16 residues. Germline CDR1 MGHDK, CDR2 SYGVNS. The V segment lost 4 bases and the J segment 5 bases; nucleotides outside the gene matches: 9. DNA of the CDR3: TGTGCCAGCAGTGGCAGGACAGGGAGGTCAACCGGGGAGCTGTTTTTT. It yields the protein CASSGRTGRSTGELFF. Supplemented by reference TRBV25-1 and TRBJ2-2, the full variable domain reads EADIYQTPRYLVIGTGKKITLECSQTMGHDKMYWYQQDPGMELHLIHYSYGVNSTEKGDLSSESTVSRIRTEHFPLTLESARPSHTSQYLCASSGRTGRSTGELFFGEGSRLTVL.

Only one count was recorded for this clone. The V and J genes are TRBV7-2 and TRBJ2-3; 7 bases are shared with TRBD2. Germline assignment: CDR1 SGHTA and CDR2 FQGNSA. V gave up 4 bases and J gave up 2 bases; unmatched junction bases: 6. The CDR3 is 15 amino acids. The CDR3 is CASSSGLGDTDTQYF. In nucleotides, the CDR3 is TGTGCCAGCAGCTCAGGACTAGGCGACACAGATACGCAGTATTTT.

The rearrangement uses TRBV28 and TRBJ2-7; TRBD1 matches 8 bases. Per the germline V gene, CDR1 is MDHEN and CDR2 is SYDVKM. The length of the CDR3 is 17 residues. V dropped 7 bases and J dropped 1; count of bases not matched to a gene: 15. The CDR3 DNA is TGTGCCAGCACAGTTTTAGGTGGCAGGACAGGGTCCTACGAGCAGTACTTC. This sequence encodes CASTVLGGRTGSYEQYF.

The chain recombines TRBV7-6 with TRBJ2-5; 16 nucleotides line up with TRBD2. The CDR3 has 14 amino acids. Germline V gene sequence: CDR1 SGHVS, CDR2 FNYEAQ. V lost 6 bases to trimming and J lost 8 bases; unmatched junction nucleotides: 3. This CDR3 reads CASRGLAGGQTQYF. The CDR3 nucleotides read TGTGCCAGCAGGGGACTAGCGGGAGGGCAAACCCAGTACTTC.

Regarding this clone: At one end the junction does not follow the germline gene, possibly because of a read error. V is TRBV7-9 and J is TRBJ1-2; possible D gene TRBD1, 6 bases. The length of the CDR3 is 13 residues. CDR1 and CDR2 (germline): SEHNR, FQNEAQ (reference sequence). CDR3 sequence: CASSLGLDSWWGF. The CDR3 nucleotides are TGTGCCAGCAGCTTAGGTTTGGACAGCTGGTGGGGTTTC.

The genes are TRBV19 and TRBJ2-7, with 7 bases fitting TRBD1. The germline V gene has CDR1 LNHDA and CDR2 SQIVND (reference sequence). With V trimmed by 0 bases and J by 3 bases, 5 bases remained unmatched. This CDR3 comprises 15 residues. CDR3 loop: CASSIDPGQSYEQYF. In DNA, the CDR3 is TGTGCCAGTAGTATAGATCCGGGACAGAGCTACGAGCAGTACTTC.

This rearrangement joins TRBV11-3 to TRBJ2-3; D perhaps matches TRBD2 (6 bases). Germline values: CDR1 SGHNT, CDR2 YENEEA. V was cut by 3 bases and J by 4 bases, with 14 bases left in between. The CDR3 runs 15 residues. CDR3 DNA: TGTGCCAGCAGCTTTGGAGGGAGTCGGGCAGATACGCAGTATTTT. This encodes CASSFGGSRADTQYF.